This TCR beta chain originates from a study of OX40 agonist ivuxolimab in advanced cancers. Turning to the study itself: People in dose escalation had one of these cancers: hepatocellular carcinoma, melanoma, renal cell or head and neck cancer. Of mixed ages from about 23 to 90 and averaging 60 years, the group was around 78% male. Partial responses occurred in Three dose-escalation patients, one with hepatocellular carcinoma and two with cutaneous melanoma. Study-wide results and limits: The study found among the lowest clonal expansion in partial responders at 0.1-3.0 mg/kg.

As regards this clone: The antigen is undetermined.

Germline CDR1 reads LNHDA; CDR2 reads SQIVND (reference sequence). V was trimmed by 8 bases and J by 4 bases, leaving 12 bases between them. The CDR3 length is 12 residues. Using immunoSEQ multiplex PCR, the repertoire was profiled, and TCRdb retains in-frame clones only, with some absent. The table includes about 62,000 clones, around 81% detected once. The material was CD4+ or CD8+ T cells sorted from blood, obtained in a trial of the OX40 agonist ivuxolimab. This receptor was identified in an adult with an advanced solid tumor such as melanoma, head and neck, liver or kidney cancer. V and J are TRBV19 and TRBJ2-7; tentatively, D is TRBD2 (5 bases). CDR3 region: CASRGSGYEQYF. Written as DNA, the CDR3 is TGTGCCAGTCGAGGGTCGGGTTACGAGCAGTACTTC.